This T cell receptor beta chain was recovered during a study of molecular identifiers for immune sequencing clone quantification. Study-level information: Replicates split RNA from roughly 21,000 or 96,000 naive CD8 cells five ways, and the researchers sequenced four portions. Whole-study results and caveats: One million naive cells reportedly did not prevent detection of spiked Jurkat TCR RNA from one cell.

The CDR3 is made up of 14 amino acids. V lost 3 bases and J lost 0, with 10 bases in between. CDR1 and CDR2 (germline): SGHRS, YFSETQ. TCRdb fed the PCR reads into MiXCR, producing one record per CDR3 protein. The sample shows under 650,000 distinct CDR3 sequences, approximately 20% of them seen only once. This clonotype was observed at least ten times. Its target is unknown. Material for sequencing was naive CD8+ T cells from blood, with Jurkat cell RNA spiked in. Documented subset: FACS-sorted CD8+CD4-CCR7+CD45RA+ naive T cells. The clonotype comes from a human donor in good health. Some libraries in this study had Jurkat cell RNA spiked in. The rearrangement links TRBV5-1 to TRBJ2-7, with D maybe TRBD1 (6 bases). The CDR3 DNA follows: TGCGCCAGCAGCTGGACAGATTTCTCCTACGAGCAGTACTTC. It yields the protein CASSWTDFSYEQYF.